Included here is one T cell receptor (beta chain) sequence, with context. This sample is drawn from a study of blood T cell repertoires in COVID-19. As for the study in general: Whether acute or convalescent, the COVID-19 samples came from the United States, Italy and Spain. The analysed material was cDNA or gDNA that came from T cells, B-cell-depleted T cells, or PBMCs.

Seattle participants joined during active infection and were tracked over time. V lost 5 bases, J lost 4 bases, and 14 bases lay in between. CDR1 is SEHNR and CDR2 is FQNEAQ in the germline V gene (reference sequence). CDR3 size: 14 residues. Authors' analysis steps: For nucleated cells, counts were estimated from reference gene primer amplification. Assay used: immunoSEQ multiplex PCR; TCRdb lists only in-frame clones, some missing. The DNA gave D and trimming, while V, J and clone size come from that table. The sample yields 200,000 to 250,000 clones, more than 80% seen once. Input material: peripheral blood. The TCR was taken from a woman aged 80 or older with COVID-19, enrolled during active disease. J is TRBJ2-5 and V is TRBV7-9; D call uncertain. CDR3 amino acids: CASSPTWAGETQYF. As DNA, the CDR3 is TGTGCCAGCAGCCCCACCTGGGCCGGAGAGACCCAGTACTTC.